This T cell receptor (beta chain) derives from a study of blood T cell repertoires in COVID-19. Study background: COVID-19 samples from acute and convalescent phases originated in the United States, Italy and Spain.

Trimming cost V 9 bases and J 4 bases, with 16 bases left between them. The CDR3 is 14 amino acids. Germline CDR1 LNHDA, CDR2 SQIVND (reference sequence). Repertoires were generated with immunoSEQ multiplex PCR, while TCRdb's copy carries only in-frame clones and drops some. This table holds under 350,000 clones, about 82% found once. V usage is TRBV19 and J usage is TRBJ2-1; TRBD1 might be the D (6 bases). Specimen: peripheral blood. This sequence originates from a human donor in a cohort sampled during active COVID-19. The CDR3 sequence is CASQTGTRYNEQFF. As DNA, the CDR3 is TGTGCCAGCCAGACCGGGACACGGTACAATGAGCAGTTCTTC. The complete variable domain, with remaining parts taken from reference TRBV19 and TRBJ2-1, reads DGGITQSPKYLFRKEGQNVTLSCEQNLNHDAMYWYRQDPGQGLRLIYYSQIVNDFQKGDIAEGYSVSREKKESFPLTVTSAQKNPTAFYLCASQTGTRYNEQFFGPGTRLTVL.